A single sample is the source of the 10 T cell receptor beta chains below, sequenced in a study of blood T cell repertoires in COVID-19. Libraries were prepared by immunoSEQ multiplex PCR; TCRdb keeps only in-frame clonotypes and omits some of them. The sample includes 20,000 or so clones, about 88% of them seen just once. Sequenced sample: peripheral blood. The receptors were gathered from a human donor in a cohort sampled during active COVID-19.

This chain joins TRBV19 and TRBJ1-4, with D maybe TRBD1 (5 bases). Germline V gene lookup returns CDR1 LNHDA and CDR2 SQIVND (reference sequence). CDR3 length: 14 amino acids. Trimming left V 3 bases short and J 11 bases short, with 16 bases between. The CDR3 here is CASSMDNADSKLFF. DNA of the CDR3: TGTGCCAGTAGTATGGACAATGCGGATAGTAAACTGTTTTTT.

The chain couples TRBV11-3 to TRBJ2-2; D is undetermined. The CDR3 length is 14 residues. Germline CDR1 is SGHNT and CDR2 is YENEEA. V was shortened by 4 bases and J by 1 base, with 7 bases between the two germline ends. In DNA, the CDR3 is TGTGCCAGCAGCTCCTCAGGGAACACCGGGGAGCTGTTTTTT. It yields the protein CASSSSGNTGELFF.

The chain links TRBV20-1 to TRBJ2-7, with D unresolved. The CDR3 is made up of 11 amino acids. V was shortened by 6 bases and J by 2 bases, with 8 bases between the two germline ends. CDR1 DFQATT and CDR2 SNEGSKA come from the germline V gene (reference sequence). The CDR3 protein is CSAARAYEQYF. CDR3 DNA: TGCAGTGCGGCTAGAGCCTACGAGCAGTACTTC.

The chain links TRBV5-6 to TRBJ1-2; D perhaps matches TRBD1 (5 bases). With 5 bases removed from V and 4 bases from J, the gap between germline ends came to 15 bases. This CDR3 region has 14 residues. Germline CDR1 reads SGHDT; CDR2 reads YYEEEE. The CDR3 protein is CASRQQAPRYGYTF. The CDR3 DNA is TGTGCCAGCAGGCAACAGGCTCCCCGCTATGGCTACACCTTC.

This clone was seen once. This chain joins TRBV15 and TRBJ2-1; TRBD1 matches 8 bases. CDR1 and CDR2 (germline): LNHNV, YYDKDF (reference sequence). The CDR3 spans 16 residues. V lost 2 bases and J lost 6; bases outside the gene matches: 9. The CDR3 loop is CATSRRNRGWINEQFF. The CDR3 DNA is TGTGCCACCAGCAGACGCAACAGGGGGTGGATCAATGAGCAGTTCTTC.

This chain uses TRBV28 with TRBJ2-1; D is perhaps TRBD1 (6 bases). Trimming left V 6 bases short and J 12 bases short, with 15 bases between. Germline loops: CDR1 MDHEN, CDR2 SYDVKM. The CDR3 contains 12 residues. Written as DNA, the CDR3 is TGTGCCAGCAGCCCAACAGGGCCGGGGCAGTTCTTC. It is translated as CASSPTGPGQFF.

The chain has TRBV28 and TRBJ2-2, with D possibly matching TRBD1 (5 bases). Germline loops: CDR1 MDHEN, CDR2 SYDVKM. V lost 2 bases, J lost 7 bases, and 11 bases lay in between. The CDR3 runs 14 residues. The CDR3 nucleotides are TGTGCCAGCAGTTTAGGTGGGGCGGACGGGGAGCTGTTTTTT. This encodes CASSLGGADGELFF.

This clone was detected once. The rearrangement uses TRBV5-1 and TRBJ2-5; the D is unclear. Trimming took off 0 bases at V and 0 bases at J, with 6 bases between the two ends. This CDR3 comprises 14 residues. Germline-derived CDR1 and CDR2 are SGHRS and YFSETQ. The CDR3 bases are TGCGCCAGCAGCTTGGGGGCGAACCAAGAGACCCAGTACTTC. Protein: CASSLGANQETQYF.

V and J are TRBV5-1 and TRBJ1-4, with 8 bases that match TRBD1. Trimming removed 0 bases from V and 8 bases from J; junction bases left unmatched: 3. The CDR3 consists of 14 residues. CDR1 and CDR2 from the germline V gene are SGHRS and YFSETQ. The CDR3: CASSLGRGQEKLFF. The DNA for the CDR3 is TGCGCCAGCAGCTTGGGCAGGGGGCAGGAAAAACTGTTTTTT. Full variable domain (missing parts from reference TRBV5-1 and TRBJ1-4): KAGVTQTPRYLIKTRGQQVTLSCSPISGHRSVSWYQQTPGQGLQFLFEYFSETQRNKGNFPGRFSGRQFSNSRSEMNVSTLELGDSALYLCASSLGRGQEKLFFGSGTQLSVL.

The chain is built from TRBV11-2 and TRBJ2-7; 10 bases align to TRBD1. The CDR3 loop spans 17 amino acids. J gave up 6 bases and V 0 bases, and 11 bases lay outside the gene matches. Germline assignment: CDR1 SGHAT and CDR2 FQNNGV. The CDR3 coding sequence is TGTGCCAGCAGCTTAGACCAAACCGGGACAGGGGCCCCCGAGCAGTACTTC. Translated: CASSLDQTGTGAPEQYF. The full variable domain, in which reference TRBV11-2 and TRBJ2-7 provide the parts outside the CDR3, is EAGVAQSPRYKIIEKRQSVAFWCNPISGHATLYWYQQILGQGPKLLIQFQNNGVVDDSQLPKDRFSAERLKGVDSTLKIQPAKLEDSAVYLCASSLDQTGTGAPEQYFGPGTRLTVT.